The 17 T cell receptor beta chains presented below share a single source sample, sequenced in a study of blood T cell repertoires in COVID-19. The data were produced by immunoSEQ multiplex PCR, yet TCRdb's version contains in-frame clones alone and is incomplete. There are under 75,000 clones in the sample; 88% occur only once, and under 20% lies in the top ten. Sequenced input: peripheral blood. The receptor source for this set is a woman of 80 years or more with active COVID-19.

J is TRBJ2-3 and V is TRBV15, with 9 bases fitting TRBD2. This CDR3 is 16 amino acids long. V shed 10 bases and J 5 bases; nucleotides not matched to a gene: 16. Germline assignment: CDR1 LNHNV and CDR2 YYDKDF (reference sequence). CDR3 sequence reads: CAIGVEAGGLVDTQYF. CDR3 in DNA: TGTGCCATCGGGGTAGAAGCGGGGGGTTTGGTAGATACGCAGTATTTT.

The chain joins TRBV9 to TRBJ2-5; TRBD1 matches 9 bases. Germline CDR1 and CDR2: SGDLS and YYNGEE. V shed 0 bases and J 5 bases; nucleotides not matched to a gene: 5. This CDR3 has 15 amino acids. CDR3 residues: CASSVDGTGLETQYF. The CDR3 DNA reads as TGTGCCAGCAGCGTAGACGGGACAGGGTTGGAGACCCAGTACTTC.

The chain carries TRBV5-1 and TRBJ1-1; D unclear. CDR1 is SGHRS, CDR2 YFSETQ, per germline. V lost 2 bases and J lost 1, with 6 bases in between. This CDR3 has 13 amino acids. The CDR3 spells CASSFGANTEAFF. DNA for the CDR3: TGCGCCAGCAGCTTTGGAGCGAACACTGAAGCTTTCTTT.

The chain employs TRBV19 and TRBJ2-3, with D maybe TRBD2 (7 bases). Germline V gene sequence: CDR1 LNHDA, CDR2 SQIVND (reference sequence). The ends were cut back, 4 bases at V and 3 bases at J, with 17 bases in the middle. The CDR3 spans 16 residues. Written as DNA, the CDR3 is TGTGCCAGTAGTACCCGGGGGGCCCGAGTGACAGATACGCAGTATTTT. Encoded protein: CASSTRGARVTDTQYF.

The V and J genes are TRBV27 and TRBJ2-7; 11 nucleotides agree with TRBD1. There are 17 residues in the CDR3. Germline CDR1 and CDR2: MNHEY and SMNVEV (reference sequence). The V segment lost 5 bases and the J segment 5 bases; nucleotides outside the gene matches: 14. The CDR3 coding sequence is TGTGCCAGCAGTCCGACCGGGACAGGGGGATACGACCACGAGCAGTACTTC. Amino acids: CASSPTGTGGYDHEQYF.

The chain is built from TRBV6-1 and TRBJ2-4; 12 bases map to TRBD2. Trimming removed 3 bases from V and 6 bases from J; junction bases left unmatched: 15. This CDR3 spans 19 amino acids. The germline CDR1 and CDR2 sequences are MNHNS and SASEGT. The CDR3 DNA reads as TGTGCCAGCAGTGAGAGTCTAGCGGGGGGGCTGATAACCTCAAACATTCAGTACTTC. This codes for CASSESLAGGLITSNIQYF.

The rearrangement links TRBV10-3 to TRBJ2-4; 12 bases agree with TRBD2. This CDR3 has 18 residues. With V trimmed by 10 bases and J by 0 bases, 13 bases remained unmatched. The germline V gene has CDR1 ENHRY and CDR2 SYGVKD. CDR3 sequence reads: CARNHRTSGELAKNIQYF. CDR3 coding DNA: TGTGCCAGAAACCACCGGACTAGCGGGGAACTAGCCAAAAACATTCAGTACTTC.

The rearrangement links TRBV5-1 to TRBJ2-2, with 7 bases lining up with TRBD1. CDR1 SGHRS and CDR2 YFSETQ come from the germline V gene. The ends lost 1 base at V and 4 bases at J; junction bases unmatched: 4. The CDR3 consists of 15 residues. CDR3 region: CASSLRQGGTGELFF. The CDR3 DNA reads TGCGCCAGCAGCTTGAGACAGGGCGGCACCGGGGAGCTGTTTTTT.

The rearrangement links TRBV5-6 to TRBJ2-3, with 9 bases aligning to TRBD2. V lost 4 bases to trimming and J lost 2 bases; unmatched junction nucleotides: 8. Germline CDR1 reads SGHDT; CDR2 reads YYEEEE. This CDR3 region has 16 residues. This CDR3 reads CASSGLAGAFTDTQYF. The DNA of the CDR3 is TGTGCCAGCAGCGGTTTAGCGGGGGCCTTCACAGATACGCAGTATTTT. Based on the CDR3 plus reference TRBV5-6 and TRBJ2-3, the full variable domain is DAGVTQSPTHLIKTRGQQVTLRCSPKSGHDTVSWYQQALGQGPQFIFQYYEEEERQRGNFPDRFSGHQFPNYSSELNVNALLLGDSALYLCASSGLAGAFTDTQYFGPGTRLTVL.

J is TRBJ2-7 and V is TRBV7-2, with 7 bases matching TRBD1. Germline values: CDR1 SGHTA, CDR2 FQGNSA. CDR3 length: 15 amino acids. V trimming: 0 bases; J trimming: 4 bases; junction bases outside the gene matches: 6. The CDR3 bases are TGTGCCAGCAGCTTAGCAGAAGGGGGCAGGTACGAGCAGTACTTC. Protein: CASSLAEGGRYEQYF.

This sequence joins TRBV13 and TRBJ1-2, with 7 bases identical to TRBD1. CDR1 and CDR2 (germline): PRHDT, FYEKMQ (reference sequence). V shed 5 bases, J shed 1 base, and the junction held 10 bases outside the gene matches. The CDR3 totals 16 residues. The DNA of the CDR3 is TGTGCCAGCAGCCGCACCGGGACAGTTCTTAACTATGGCTACACCTTC. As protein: CASSRTGTVLNYGYTF.

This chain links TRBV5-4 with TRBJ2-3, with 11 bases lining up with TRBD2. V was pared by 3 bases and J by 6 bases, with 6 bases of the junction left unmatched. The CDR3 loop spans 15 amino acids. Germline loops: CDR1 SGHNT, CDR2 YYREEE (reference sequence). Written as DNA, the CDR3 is TGTGCCAGCAGCTCGACTAGCGGGGAGGGGGATACGCAGTATTTT. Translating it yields CASSSTSGEGDTQYF.

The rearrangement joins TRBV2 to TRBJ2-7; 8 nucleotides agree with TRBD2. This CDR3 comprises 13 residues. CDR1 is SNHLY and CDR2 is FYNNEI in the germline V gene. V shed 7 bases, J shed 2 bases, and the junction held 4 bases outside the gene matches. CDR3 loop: CASMTGGPYEQYF. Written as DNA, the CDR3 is TGTGCCAGCATGACGGGGGGGCCCTACGAGCAGTACTTC.

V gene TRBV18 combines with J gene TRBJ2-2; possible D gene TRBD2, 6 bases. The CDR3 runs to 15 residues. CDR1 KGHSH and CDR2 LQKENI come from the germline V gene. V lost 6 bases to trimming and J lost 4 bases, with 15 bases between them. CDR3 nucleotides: TGTGCCAGCTCGACTTCAAAGGGAGGCACCGGGGAGCTGTTTTTT. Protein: CASSTSKGGTGELFF.

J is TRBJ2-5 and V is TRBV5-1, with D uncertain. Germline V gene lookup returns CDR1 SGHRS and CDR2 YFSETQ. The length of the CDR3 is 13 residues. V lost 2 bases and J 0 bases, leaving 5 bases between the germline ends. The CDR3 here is CASSFGYQETQYF. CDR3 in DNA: TGCGCCAGCAGCTTCGGGTACCAAGAGACCCAGTACTTC.

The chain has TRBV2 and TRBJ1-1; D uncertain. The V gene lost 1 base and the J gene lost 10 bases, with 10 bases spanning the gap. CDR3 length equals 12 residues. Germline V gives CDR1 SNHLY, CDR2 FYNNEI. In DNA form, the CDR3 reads TGTGCCAGCAGTGAAGAGAGGTTCGCAGCTTTCTTT. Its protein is CASSEERFAAFF. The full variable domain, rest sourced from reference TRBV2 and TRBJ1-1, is EPEVTQTPSHQVTQMGQEVILRCVPISNHLYFYWYRQILGQKVEFLVSFYNNEISEKSEIFDDQFSVERPDGSNFTLKIRSTKLEDSAMYFCASSEERFAAFFGQGTRLTVV.

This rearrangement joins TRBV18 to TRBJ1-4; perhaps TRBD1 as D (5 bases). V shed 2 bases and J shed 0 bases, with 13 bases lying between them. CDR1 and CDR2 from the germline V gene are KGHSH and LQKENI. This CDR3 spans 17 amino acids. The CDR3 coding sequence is TGTGCCAGCTCACCAACTGGGGGGTATGCAACTAATGAAAAACTGTTTTTT. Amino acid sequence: CASSPTGGYATNEKLFF.